These 27 T cell receptor beta chains originate from one sample sequenced in a study of blood T cell repertoires in COVID-19. TCRdb's table, derived via immunoSEQ multiplex PCR, lists solely in-frame clones and lacks some. The sample gives approximately 83,000 clones, 85% of which show up once; almost 3.5% is in the top ten. The sequenced material came from peripheral blood. These receptors all come from a man between 50 and 59 years old with acute or convalescent COVID-19.

V gene TRBV6-4 combines with J gene TRBJ1-2; D is unresolved. CDR1 and CDR2 (germline): MRHNA, SNTAGT. V was cut by 2 bases and J by 1 base, with 8 bases left in between. This CDR3 comprises 14 residues. The chain's CDR3 is CASSDKNFNYGYTF. CDR3 nucleotides: TGTGCCAGCAGTGACAAGAACTTTAACTATGGCTACACCTTC.

The J gene is TRBJ2-1, the V gene TRBV7-3; D is perhaps TRBD2 (5 bases). Per germline, CDR1 SGHTA and CDR2 FQGTGA. The CDR3 has 16 amino acids. Deletions cut 5 bases from V and 8 bases from J, with 22 bases between. CDR3 in amino acids: CASSQTNQASNDEQFF. In DNA form, the CDR3 reads TGTGCCAGCAGCCAAACAAACCAGGCTAGCAACGATGAGCAGTTCTTC. Drawing the rest from reference TRBV7-3 and TRBJ2-1, the complete variable domain is GAGVSQTPSNKVTEKGKYVELRCDPISGHTALYWYRQSLGQGPEFLIYFQGTGAADDSGLPNDRFFAVRPEGSVSTLKIQRTERGDSAVYLCASSQTNQASNDEQFFGPGTRLTVL.

This clone appeared a single time. The DNA of the CDR3 is TGCGCCAGCAGCCAAGATTTTGGGACAGGGGGGACAGAGCAGTACTTC. It encodes CASSQDFGTGGTEQYF. This rearrangement joins TRBV4-1 to TRBJ2-7, with TRBD1 matching 11 bases. The CDR3 is made up of 16 amino acids. CDR1 and CDR2 from the germline V gene are MGHRA and YSYEKL. The ends lost 0 bases at V and 7 bases at J; junction bases unmatched: 8.

The chain uses TRBV18 and TRBJ2-7; 9 bases are shared with TRBD1. Germline values: CDR1 KGHSH, CDR2 LQKENI. Germline trimming cut 2 bases from V and 1 base from J; bases unmatched to any gene: 3. This CDR3 contains 15 residues. The CDR3 DNA follows: TGTGCCAGCTCACCAGGGACAGGGTTGTCCTACGAGCAGTACTTC. It specifies CASSPGTGLSYEQYF. The full variable domain, rest sourced from reference TRBV18 and TRBJ2-7, is NAGVMQNPRHLVRRRGQEARLRCSPMKGHSHVYWYRQLPEEGLKFMVYLQKENIIDESGMPKERFSAEFPKEGPSILRIQQVVRGDSAAYFCASSPGTGLSYEQYFGPGTRLTVT.

This chain connects TRBV5-4 to TRBJ2-1; 7 nucleotides line up with TRBD2. The CDR3 is 15 residues long. J lost 9 bases, V lost 0 bases, and 9 bases had no gene match. CDR1 is SGHNT, CDR2 YYREEE, per germline (reference sequence). The CDR3, as DNA: TGTGCCAGCAGCTTGGATCTCAGGGACTACGGTGAGCAGTTCTTC. It is translated as CASSLDLRDYGEQFF.

The table lists this clone with a few counts. The rearrangement uses TRBV7-2 and TRBJ2-5, with 8 bases lining up with TRBD2. V shed 6 bases and J 5 bases; nucleotides not matched to a gene: 8. The CDR3 spans 14 residues. Germline V gene sequence: CDR1 SGHTA, CDR2 FQGNSA. CDR3 amino acids: CASSNSGLVETQYF. The CDR3 bases are TGTGCCAGCAGTAACTCGGGACTAGTGGAGACCCAGTACTTC.

V is TRBV6-1 and J is TRBJ2-5, with TRBD2 as a possible D gene (6 bases). Trimming removed 3 bases from V and 7 bases from J, with 12 bases in between. This CDR3 has 13 amino acids. Germline values: CDR1 MNHNS, CDR2 SASEGT. CDR3 DNA: TGTGCCAGCAGTGATAATGAGCGGGCGACCCAGTACTTC. It is translated as CASSDNERATQYF.

The genes are TRBV6-5 and TRBJ2-7; D might be TRBD1 (7 bases). CDR1 is MNHEY and CDR2 is SVGAGI in the germline V gene. The CDR3 extends over 13 amino acids. Trimming removed 11 bases from V and 4 bases from J, with 18 bases in between. CDR3 in DNA: TGTGCCTGCCTTAAGACAGGGAGGTACGAGCAGTACTTC. Its protein product is CACLKTGRYEQYF.

The chain employs TRBV7-2 and TRBJ2-7; 7 nucleotides align to TRBD1. Germline values: CDR1 SGHTA, CDR2 FQGNSA. This CDR3 is built from 15 residues. Unmatched junction bases numbered 6, after V lost 2 bases and J lost 2 bases. The CDR3: CASSLNPDRPYEQYF. The DNA of the CDR3 is TGTGCCAGCAGCTTAAACCCGGACAGGCCCTACGAGCAGTACTTC.

The V gene is TRBV29-1, the J gene TRBJ1-1; 9 nucleotides align to TRBD1. The CDR3 loop spans 15 amino acids. The V gene's germline CDR1 is SQVTM and CDR2 ANQGSEA. V trimming: 4 bases; J trimming: 1 base; junction bases outside the gene matches: 7. The CDR3 region has the DNA TGCAGCGTTGTTGGTAGGGACAGGGAGAACACTGAAGCTTTCTTT. This sequence encodes CSVVGRDRENTEAFF.

This chain joins TRBV6-5 and TRBJ2-7, with TRBD1 identical over 9 bases. This CDR3 spans 15 amino acids. The germline V gene has CDR1 MNHEY and CDR2 SVGAGI. Trimming cost V 0 bases and J 3 bases; bases outside gene matches: 3. CDR3 protein: CASSYSRTGDYEQYF. The CDR3 DNA is TGTGCCAGCAGTTACTCGAGGACAGGGGACTACGAGCAGTACTTC.

Details on this clone: The sample carries other DNA sequences with the same CDR3. This chain's CDR3 is CASSLGQGYEQYF. The CDR3 region has the DNA TGTGCCAGCAGTTTAGGACAGGGCTACGAGCAGTACTTC. The V and J genes are TRBV28 and TRBJ2-7; 8 bases line up with TRBD1. CDR3 size: 13 residues. The V gene's germline CDR1 is MDHEN and CDR2 SYDVKM. J gave up 3 bases and V 2 bases, and 0 bases lay outside the gene matches.

The V and J genes are TRBV4-3 and TRBJ2-3; 9 positions agree with TRBD2. The CDR3 totals 18 residues. Losses at the gene ends were 0 bases for V and 2 bases for J; bases not matched to a gene: 9. The germline V gene has CDR1 LGHNA and CDR2 YSLEER. This chain's CDR3 is CASSQESGSGGFTDTQYF. The DNA of the CDR3 is TGCGCCAGCAGCCAAGAGAGCGGAAGCGGGGGGTTCACAGATACGCAGTATTTT.

V is TRBV4-3 and J is TRBJ1-2; the D is unclear. Per the germline V gene, CDR1 is LGHNA and CDR2 is YSLEER. This CDR3 has 14 amino acids. The ends were cut back, 1 base at V and 3 bases at J, with 9 bases in the middle. CDR3 in amino acids: CASSQGTAHYGYTF. As DNA, the CDR3 is TGCGCCAGCAGCCAAGGTACAGCCCACTATGGCTACACCTTC.

This clone was observed a single time. The chain has TRBV6-1 and TRBJ1-3; 8 nucleotides agree with TRBD1. Trimming took 1 base from V and 3 from J; bases not matched to a gene: 5. The CDR3 loop spans 16 amino acids. Germline V gene lookup returns CDR1 MNHNS and CDR2 SASEGT. The CDR3 DNA is TGTGCCAGCAGTGAAGAACAGGGGGTATTTGGAAACACCATATATTTT. Amino acid sequence: CASSEEQGVFGNTIYF.

This chain links TRBV2 with TRBJ1-1, with D uncertain. The ends were cut back, 8 bases at V and 0 bases at J, with 10 bases in the middle. CDR1 is SNHLY and CDR2 is FYNNEI in the germline V gene. The CDR3 contains 13 residues. The CDR3 loop is CASGRTVNTEAFF. The CDR3 coding sequence is TGTGCCAGCGGGAGGACCGTGAACACTGAAGCTTTCTTT.

The rearrangement joins TRBV6-4 to TRBJ1-1; D not certain. The V gene lost 0 bases and the J gene lost 8 bases, with 10 bases spanning the gap. This CDR3 is built from 13 residues. Germline-derived CDR1 and CDR2 are MRHNA and SNTAGT. In DNA, the CDR3 is TGTGCCAGCAGTGACTCCTCGGGTAGGGAAGCTTTCTTT. As protein: CASSDSSGREAFF.

The sample holds one count of this clone. The chain combines TRBV4-3 with TRBJ2-1, with 10 nucleotides matching TRBD2. Trimming at V came to 6 bases and at J to 5 bases, leaving 7 bases not matched to a gene. Per the germline V gene, CDR1 is LGHNA and CDR2 is YSLEER. This CDR3 is built from 15 residues. CDR3 sequence: CASRGSGRGHNEQFF. The CDR3 nucleotides are TGCGCCAGCAGGGGGAGCGGGAGGGGACACAATGAGCAGTTCTTC.

The CDR3 spells CAITQGVTGTDTQYF. CDR3 in DNA: TGTGCCATCACACAAGGGGTCACTGGCACAGATACGCAGTATTTT. J is TRBJ2-3 and V is TRBV10-3; D perhaps matches TRBD1 (5 bases). The V end was cut by 7 bases, the J end by 1 base, with 15 bases between. The CDR3 extends over 15 amino acids. The germline V gene has CDR1 ENHRY and CDR2 SYGVKD.

CDR3 sequence (DNA): TGTGCCAGCAGTCCGGGAGAGACCCAGTACTTC. This encodes CASSPGETQYF. This chain links TRBV12-3 or TRBV12-4 with TRBJ2-5; D unresolved. Deletions cut 5 bases from V and 4 bases from J, with 5 bases between. The CDR3 contains 11 residues.

The chain has TRBV9 and TRBJ2-3, with D maybe TRBD2 (6 bases). This CDR3 spans 15 amino acids. Germline lookup yields CDR1 SGDLS and CDR2 YYNGEE. With 2 bases removed from V and 2 bases from J, the gap between germline ends came to 12 bases. CDR3 bases: TGTGCCAGCAGCGTTTTGGGGACTGACACAGATACGCAGTATTTT. It translates to CASSVLGTDTDTQYF.

This chain links TRBV7-9 with TRBJ2-5; D is perhaps TRBD1 (5 bases). The germline CDR1 and CDR2 sequences are SEHNR and FQNEAQ (reference sequence). Trimming shortened V by 2 bases and J by 7 bases, and 14 bases separated the two germline ends. The CDR3 sequence is 14 residues long. The CDR3 DNA reads as TGTGCCAGCAGCTTATTGTGGGGCCCCGGGACCCAGTACTTC. The encoded protein is CASSLLWGPGTQYF.

This clone was seen a single time. The chain couples TRBV6-4 to TRBJ1-1; no reliable D call. Germline CDR1 reads MRHNA; CDR2 reads SNTAGT. Trimming cost V 3 bases and J 5 bases, with 10 bases left between them. The CDR3 length is 13 residues. CDR3 sequence: CASSEGEGTEAFF. The CDR3 coding sequence is TGTGCCAGCAGTGAGGGTGAGGGAACTGAAGCTTTCTTT.

The rearrangement uses TRBV14 and TRBJ2-1; D is perhaps TRBD1 (5 bases). Deletions cut 0 bases from V and 0 bases from J, with 9 bases between. CDR1 SGHDN and CDR2 FVKESK come from the germline V gene. The CDR3 totals 16 residues. The CDR3 DNA reads as TGTGCCAGCAGCCAAGAGGACATCAGCTCCTACAATGAGCAGTTCTTC. Protein: CASSQEDISSYNEQFF. Supplemented by reference TRBV14 and TRBJ2-1, the full variable domain reads EAGVTQFPSHSVIEKGQTVTLRCDPISGHDNLYWYRRVMGKEIKFLLHFVKESKQDESGMPNNRFLAERTGGTYSTLKVQPAELEDSGVYFCASSQEDISSYNEQFFGPGTRLTVL.

The chain is built from TRBV18 and TRBJ1-2, with 7 bases aligning to TRBD1. The CDR3 sequence is 14 residues long. J lost 2 bases, V lost 2 bases, and 2 bases had no gene match. From germline, CDR1 is KGHSH and CDR2 LQKENI. CDR3 sequence: CASSPARGNYGYTF. The CDR3 DNA reads TGTGCCAGCTCACCAGCCAGGGGGAACTATGGCTACACCTTC.

This sequence joins TRBV7-2 and TRBJ2-7; no clear D gene. Between the trimmed V and J ends, which lost 5 bases and 0 bases, there was a span of 14 bases. The CDR3 spans 15 residues. Germline CDR1 reads SGHTA; CDR2 reads FQGNSA. The CDR3 sequence is CASSPTWSSSYEQYF. In nucleotides, the CDR3 is TGTGCCAGCAGCCCAACGTGGTCGAGCTCCTACGAGCAGTACTTC.

The CDR3, as DNA: TGTGCCAGTAGTAGGGAGGACGGAAGCACAGATACGCAGTATTTT. Amino acid sequence: CASSREDGSTDTQYF. The J gene is TRBJ2-3, the V gene TRBV19; tentative D call: TRBD2 (6 bases). CDR1 is LNHDA, CDR2 SQIVND, per germline (reference sequence). This CDR3 spans 15 amino acids. Trimming removed 4 bases at V and 0 bases at J, with 11 bases between.